This record covers a single T cell receptor beta chain. This receptor's antigen is unknown. It has no much larger one-base neighbor in the sample; base qualities were not kept. The data belong to a study of cytomegalovirus exposure and HLA in healthy donors (dated by TCRdb to 2017 to 2019). Some background on the complete study: According to an earlier analysis of several hundred of the donors, about 179 million T cells yielded roughly 110 million unique TCR beta sequences and roughly 280 Gb of sequence data. Among around 400 genotyped donors of the cohort, an average of around 250,000 unique TCR beta nucleotide sequences was sequenced per donor, of which 15% to 20% were non-productive. Because of strong linkage in the cohort, roughly five DR-DQ haplotypes were treated as single units for association and clustering. Class I and class II HLA loci were covered by the typing at four-digit resolution. Of the approximately 400 genotyped donors, about 80% fell in the genetic ancestry cluster associated with self-reported Caucasian donors. The study aimed to test whether signatures of past pathogen exposure could be identified by cataloging public T cell receptors. In a later analysis, previously published TCR beta repertoires from more than 500 donors were re-analyzed and high-resolution HLA genotyping was added so that TCR occurrence patterns could be studied. Using immunosequencing, the study profiled T cell repertoires from 500 to 800 subjects and related those repertoires to cytomegalovirus serostatus. A separate validation cohort of 90 to 150 different subjects was used in addition to the roughly 620-subject first cohort. Donor age, sex, ethnicity and CMV serostatus were compiled together with the repertoire data. A later genetic analysis took genome-wide SNP genotypes for about three fifths of the roughly 670 donors and used that subset as a discovery cohort. In an earlier analysis of about 590 of the donors, high-throughput TCR beta sequencing was used to judge whether each TCR beta V gene segment behaved as functional or pseudogenic. High-throughput TCR immunosequencing, statistical association of individual TCRs with disease status, and machine learning were combined to predict cytomegalovirus infection status. Rather than drawing on any new phenotypic data, the later analysis identified candidate immune exposures from TCR beta sequences and the way those sequences occurred across donors. All discovery cohort repertoires had been generated on a single sequencing platform. Typing coverage differed by locus: A, B, C, DRB1 and DQB1 were typed in about 620-640 donors, DQA1 in 500 to 550, DPA1 in over 600, and DPB1 in about 450. An early release that covered about 600 HLA-typed donors contained around 300 gigabases of sequencing data and about 93 million unique TCR sequences. The paper's findings and limits, for the study overall: Strong co-occurrence of HLA alleles, especially DR and DQ, made assigning TCR associations to individual alleles difficult. For the cohort, immune exposure information was limited to CMV serostatus. In a later analysis, most CMV-associated TCR beta chains were found to appear HLA-restricted, with HLA associations seemingly driven largely by CMV exposure. Linkage disequilibrium might explain the correlated functional status among segregating V segments, but an unknown experimental factor could not be excluded. Presence/absence analyses assumed roughly uniform sequencing depth across donors, an assumption that may not hold. A few of the identified cytomegalovirus-associated TCR beta chains were confirmed in vitro to be specific for cytomegalovirus antigens. Because counts were too low, 15 to 20 rarely observed V segments, including chromosome 9 orphons, were excluded from the earlier analysis of several hundred of the donors. A later genetic analysis associated a missense DCLRE1C variant with V-gene and J-gene trimming of TCR beta chains, and an independent cohort replicated the association. In an earlier analysis of around 500 of the donors, most TCR beta V segments appeared in productive rearrangements about 87% or about 30% of the time, broadly matching IMGT annotations. Across donors, most TCR sequences were observed very rarely, whereas some public TCRs were present in many individuals. In a later analysis, several top co-occurrence clusters were reported to appear linked to parvovirus B19, influenza, CMV and Epstein-Barr virus. A further reported finding was that TCR beta sequences accurately predicted the HLA-A and HLA-B alleles for most subjects in the first cohort. Specific HLA alleles were associated with 15,000 to 20,000 TCR beta sequences at a false discovery rate of 0.05 in a later analysis. Compared with the roughly 670-donor mean, donors in an Asian-associated ancestry cluster had fewer N-insertions in productive TCRs, according to a later genetic analysis. The sequencing pipeline was judged likely to have produced a cluster of highly shared sequence variants as a technical artifact. Only TCR beta chains were sequenced in this cohort, and the absence of alpha or paired-chain data limited detectable features. The study gave a list of more than 150 TCR beta chains associated with cytomegalovirus. In a later analysis, the rate of TCR association differed among HLA loci, with DRB1 alleles having the most associated TCRs and HLA-C alleles having the fewest. The authors suggested that the approach could potentially be generalized to other disease states and immunological phenotypes. Because some donors lacked HLA typing at each locus, the association tests relied only on the typed subset. In both the original and validation cohorts, the classifier was reported to diagnose cytomegalovirus status with high specificity and sensitivity. In a later analysis, HLA-associated TCR beta chains showed more clonal expansion and lower generation probabilities than non-associated chains that were equally common. Some IMGT-functional V segments, including TRBV6-2 and TRBV6-3, could not be told apart with the 87-base-pair reads, so those segments were excluded.

Libraries were made using the immunoSEQ multiplex PCR assay. The multiplex PCR relied on a mix of 60 forward primers for TCR Vbeta segments and 13 reverse primers for TCR Jbeta segments. A multiplex PCR assay on genomic DNA amplified the CDR3 region of rearranged TCR beta genes. The Illumina HiSeq System was used to sequence the amplified TCR beta libraries as 87-base-pair reads. The paper's processing steps were these. Across the roughly 700 repertoires, a later analysis counted 80 million or so unique TCR beta chains, approximately 10 million of which were shared by at least two donors. Raw reads were error-corrected and collapsed into unique sequences with a nearest-neighbor algorithm that merged closely related sequences to remove PCR and sequencing errors. V, D and J gene segments were assigned by aligning CDR3 sequences to IMGT reference sequences. For a sequence to be retained, at least a six-nucleotide match to both a V gene segment and a J gene segment was required. Rearrangements were classified as productive when the CDR3 lacked stop codons and remained in frame with V and J, and all other rearrangements were classified as non-productive. Following IMGT convention, CDR3 was defined as the stretch from the second conserved V-encoded cysteine to the conserved J-encoded phenylalanine. Sequences without an unambiguous match to a single V gene segment were excluded from the earlier analysis of approximately 600 of the donors. In an earlier analysis of 500 to 750 of the donors, V segments were called functional above 56.7% productive rearrangements and were called segregating when the between-donor standard deviation exceeded 5%. To diagnose cytomegalovirus status from the catalog of TCR beta chain sequences, a statistical classification framework was built. In a later analysis, V and J genes were assigned by comparing TCR nucleotide sequences against IMGT/GENE-DB human TR gene sequences. The TCRdist pipeline was used in a later analysis to assign CDR3 sequences and most-parsimonious VDJ recombination scenarios. A later analysis defined each TCR beta chain by its CDR3 amino acid sequence plus V-gene family, and excluded reads lacking a unique V-gene family. In a later analysis, 550 to 650 highly shared, low-generation-probability nucleotide sequences were removed to address suspected cross-contamination and a sequencing artifact. In a later analysis, a clonal expansion index was calculated for each public chain from normalized within-repertoire ranks of inferred template counts. A later analysis computed generation probabilities with a VDJ recombination model fitted to out-of-frame rearrangements, and checked the results against IGoR. A later analysis scored TCR-TCR, TCR-HLA and TCR-CMV co-occurrence with hypergeometric tests, applying a repertoire-size bias correction to TCR pairs. In a later analysis, false discovery rates were estimated by permuting HLA or CMV assignments 20 times. A later analysis grouped co-occurring TCRs with DBSCAN, adding TCRdist sequence similarity when clustering within HLA-allele-positive subsets. Repertoires with fewer than 30,000 or more than 120,000 public chains, plus five repertoires with anomalous nucleotide sharing, were excluded from co-occurrence clustering. Drawn from immuneACCESS, this table holds only the in-frame rearrangements with V and J called that TCRdb kept. Clones are partly lost; checked studies trace under half to an unresolved V gene and leave the rest unexplained. The V and J calls and clone size come from that table; D and trimming were worked out from the DNA. The sample table lists roughly 130,000 clones, about 73% of them with a count of one. The leading ten clones occupy under 6.5% of the sample.

CDR1 and CDR2 are read off the germline V gene as SGHDT and YYEEEE. From cysteine to phenylalanine, the CDR3 is 14 amino acids long. Only CDR3 DNA is held: 42 bases, read in frame from base 1. Trimming removed 3 bases from V and 4 bases from J; the gene matches leave 4 bases unexplained. The cohort consisted of approximately 670 healthy bone marrow donors. At the time of sampling, all cohort members were nominally healthy, though unrecorded immune exposures were likely present. The donor tested CMV seropositive and was one of the 289 seropositive cohort members. A peripheral blood sample was collected from each donor, and TCR beta sequencing was performed on peripheral blood mononuclear cells. The Qiagen DNeasy Blood Extraction Kit was used to extract genomic DNA from the blood cell samples.

Source material: PBMCs. This TCR came from a woman aged 50 to 65 in good health and CMV-seropositive. This chain is built from TRBV5-6 and TRBJ2-5; 9 middle bases align to TRBD1. The DNA sequence follows: TGTGCCAGCAGCTGGGGGGGACAGGGAGAGACCCAGTACTTC. It is translated as CASSWGGQGETQYF.